The clone carrying this T cell receptor beta chain was seen many times. The antigen is not known. The data originate from a study of neurological immune-mediated disorders. Study-level points and caveats: The highest TCR clonal expansion occurred in HTLV-1-associated myelopathy; multiple sclerosis fell below healthy controls. Across subjects, expanded clones had no CDR3 amino acid sequences in common, pointing to private repertoires in all groups.

Noted time point: longitudinal time-point 2. Unsorted libraries were prepared from 2 million PBMCs that had been stored at -80 C. Template-switch 5'RACE cDNA synthesis added a 10-nucleotide unique molecular identifier. TCRdb analysed the 5' RACE reads with MiXCR anew, one entry per CDR3 protein. The data hold tens of thousands of distinct CDR3 sequences, with roughly 9.7% observed a single time. The CDR3 extends over 14 amino acids. V lost 3 bases and J lost 6; bases outside the gene matches: 7. Germline CDR1 DFQATT, CDR2 SNEGSKA (reference sequence). The chain carries TRBV20-1 and TRBJ2-1; 8 nucleotides agree with TRBD2. Sequencing input: PBMCs. This sequence originates from a man younger than 40 in good health. DNA of the CDR3: TGCAGTGCTAGTGACGGGAGGGCCCTCAATGAGCAGTTCTTC. Translated, it gives CSASDGRALNEQFF.